This T cell receptor beta chain was sequenced during a study of T cell responses to AZD1222 COVID-19 vaccine. Findings and limits, study-wide: Donors were mostly white British, more females; clonal diversity possibly underestimated. There were vaccine-associated CD4 TCRs across spike, dominant at 160-218 and 743-854.

V lost 3 bases to trimming and J lost 6 bases, with 12 bases between them. The V gene's germline CDR1 is MNHEY and CDR2 SVGAGI. The CDR3 has 15 amino acids. The data were produced by immunoSEQ multiplex PCR, yet TCRdb's version contains in-frame clones alone and is incomplete. The sample lists about 61,000 clones; roughly 90% were seen once. Worth noting for this clone: What it recognizes is unknown.

The receptor comes from an adult in good health. The sample was peripheral blood, taken on day 0 of AZD1222 vaccination. The V call is TRBV6-5, the J call TRBJ1-6; D not certain. CDR3 in amino acids: CASSYRLLSNSPLHF. CDR3 DNA: TGTGCCAGCAGTTATCGTCTCCTCTCTAATTCACCCCTCCACTTT.